This T cell receptor beta chain was observed in a study of technical replicates of blood from several donors. The CDR3 spans 12 residues. The germline V gene has CDR1 GTSNPN and CDR2 SVGIG (reference sequence). Trimming left V 8 bases short and J 4 bases short, with 14 bases between. Sequenced by immunoSEQ multiplex PCR; TCRdb stores in-frame clones only, minus some. This sample yields about 83,000 clones, of which just over 90% are seen a single time; approximately 0.25% belongs to the top ten. The sample taken for sequencing was T cells isolated from PBMCs. The receptor was isolated from a human donor in good health. The chain uses TRBV30 and TRBJ1-2; possible D gene TRBD1, 5 bases. For the CDR3, the DNA is TGTGCCGAGATTGGAGGGACCTATGGCTACACCTTC. It codes for CAEIGGTYGYTF.